These 24 T cell receptor beta chains share one sample of origin, sequenced in a study of T cells in Graves' hyperthyroidism and ophthalmopathy. TCR beta CDR3 regions were amplified from RNA transcripts. The TCR CDR3 was amplified in a first-round RT-PCR using the HTBI primer set. MiXCR, applied by TCRdb to the multiplex PCR reads, yields one record per CDR3 protein. The sample holds roughly 800,000 distinct CDR3 sequences, over 35% seen once. The sample taken for sequencing was blood. Receptor source: a man aged 18 to 30 with Graves' hyperthyroidism.

This clonotype was recorded many times. The chain couples TRBV9 to TRBJ1-6; D perhaps matches TRBD1 (5 bases). Germline V CDR1 and CDR2: SGDLS, YYNGEE. Deletions cut 3 bases from V and 7 bases from J, with 14 bases between. The CDR3 has 15 residues. CDR3 nucleotides: TGTGCCAGCAGCGCCGCCGGACATTTGAATTCACCCCTCCACTTT. This encodes CASSAAGHLNSPLHF.

This clonotype appeared a few times. CDR3 nucleotides: TGTGCCAGCGGGAAGGTGGGAGGTCAAGAGACCCAGTACTTC. This translates into CASGKVGGQETQYF. The J gene is TRBJ2-5, the V gene TRBV6-1; possible D gene TRBD2, 6 bases. CDR3 size: 14 residues. The germline V gene encodes CDR1 MNHNS and CDR2 SASEGT. V lost 8 bases and J 2 bases, leaving 15 bases between the germline ends.

As to this clonotype: With a much larger clone just one base away, this may be a read error. The chain employs TRBV19 and TRBJ1-6; the match to TRBD1 covers 7 bases. Trimming took 8 bases from V and 5 from J; bases not matched to a gene: 9. The CDR3 has 15 residues. Germline V gene lookup returns CDR1 LNHDA and CDR2 SQIVND (reference sequence). CDR3 in DNA: TGTGCCAGTGGTTCTCTGACAGGGAATAATTCACCCCTCCACTTT. Protein product: CASGSLTGNNSPLHF.

The sample holds a few counts of this clonotype. DNA of the CDR3: TGTGCCAGCAGCCTAGGGGGGTGGGACAACAAAGCCTACGAGCAGTACTTC. Protein sequence: CASSLGGWDNKAYEQYF. This chain uses TRBV9 with TRBJ2-7; D is possibly TRBD1 or TRBD2 (6 bases each). This CDR3 contains 17 residues. With 4 bases removed from V and 2 bases from J, the gap between germline ends came to 22 bases. Germline V CDR1 and CDR2: SGDLS, YYNGEE.

Points on this clonotype: An end of the junction differs from the germline gene, which may be a read error. This chain connects TRBV2 to TRBJ2-7; D possibly matches TRBD1 or TRBD2 (5 bases each). CDR3 length: 16 amino acids. The germline gives CDR1 SNHLY, CDR2 FYNNEI. The CDR3 region has the DNA TGCGCCAGCAGCCAACACTGGGGGTCGAGCTCCTACGAGCAGTACTTC. It encodes CASSQHWGSSSYEQYF.

V usage is TRBV20-1 and J usage is TRBJ1-5; TRBD1 might be the D (5 bases). Germline V gene data show CDR1 as DFQATT and CDR2 as SNEGSKA (reference sequence). The CDR3 loop spans 15 amino acids. V was shortened by 6 bases and J by 6 bases, with 21 bases between the two germline ends. CDR3 DNA: TGCAGTGCCCTCGGACTAGCGGGGGGTAGTCAGCCCCAGCATTTT. Translating gives CSALGLAGGSQPQHF.

The rearrangement uses TRBV10-2 and TRBJ2-5; D unclear. V lost 2 bases and J 5 bases, leaving 15 bases between the germline ends. The CDR3 spans 15 residues. Germline CDR1 and CDR2: WSHSY and SAAADI. In DNA form, the CDR3 reads TGCGCCAGCAGTGAGGGCCGGCTCCCCGGGGAGACCCAGTACTTC. It specifies CASSEGRLPGETQYF.

This clonotype turned up a few times. The V call is TRBV12-3 or TRBV12-4, the J call TRBJ1-6; D is undetermined. The CDR3 contains 13 residues. V lost 5 bases and J lost 14, with 16 bases in between. CDR3 residues: CASSQNSPGALHF. The CDR3 nucleotides are TGTGCCAGCAGTCAAAACAGCCCTGGGGCCCTCCACTTT.

The V and J genes are TRBV2 and TRBJ1-5; 7 bases are a match to TRBD1. The CDR3 contains 17 residues. The germline CDR1 and CDR2 sequences are SNHLY and FYNNEI. The V and J ends lost 4 bases and 4 bases, in that order; junction bases with no gene match: 13. The CDR3 region is CASSARPETGRNQPQHF. The DNA for the CDR3 is TGTGCCAGCAGTGCTCGCCCAGAGACAGGGAGGAATCAGCCCCAGCATTTT.

Many counts were recorded for this clonotype. The chain carries TRBV19 and TRBJ1-2; D unclear. The CDR3 loop spans 12 amino acids. Germline-derived CDR1 and CDR2 are LNHDA and SQIVND (reference sequence). Trimming stripped 11 bases from V and 3 bases from J, with 13 bases between. CDR3 protein: CARTGLHYGYTF. The CDR3 DNA sequence: TGTGCCCGGACCGGACTGCACTATGGCTACACCTTC. Using reference TRBV19 and TRBJ1-2 for the parts outside the CDR3, the full variable domain is DGGITQSPKYLFRKEGQNVTLSCEQNLNHDAMYWYRQDPGQGLRLIYYSQIVNDFQKGDIAEGYSVSREKKESFPLTVTSAQKNPTAFYLCARTGLHYGYTFGSGTRLTVV.

The genes are TRBV15 and TRBJ2-7; 8 bases fit TRBD2. The V segment lost 4 bases and the J segment 4 bases; nucleotides outside the gene matches: 15. The CDR3 contains 17 residues. The germline V gene encodes CDR1 LNHNV and CDR2 YYDKDF (reference sequence). The CDR3 DNA reads TGTGCCACCAGCAACCCGGACGGAGCGGGAGTCTATTACGAGCAGTACTTC. Its protein is CATSNPDGAGVYYEQYF. Variable domain in full (rest from reference TRBV15 and TRBJ2-7): DAMVIQNPRYQVTQFGKPVTLSCSQTLNHNVMYWYQQKSSQAPKLLFHYYDKDFNNEADTPDNFQSRRPNTSFCFLDIRSPGLGDTAMYLCATSNPDGAGVYYEQYFGPGTRLTVT.

This clonotype was seen only a few times. V is TRBV7-2 and J is TRBJ2-7; D may correspond to TRBD1 or TRBD2 (5 bases each). V shed 6 bases and J shed 1 base, with 16 bases lying between them. CDR1 and CDR2 from the germline V gene are SGHTA and FQGNSA. The CDR3 totals 15 residues. The CDR3 reads CASRPGRGVSYEQYF. DNA of the CDR3: TGTGCCAGCAGACCCGGTAGGGGAGTTTCCTACGAGCAGTACTTC.

This clonotype showed up many times. The CDR3, as DNA: TGTGCCAGCAGGACGGACGGGACCCAGTACTTC. Amino acids: CASRTDGTQYF. The genes are TRBV7-8 and TRBJ2-5; D remains ambiguous. V lost 6 bases, J lost 7 bases, and 9 bases lay in between. This CDR3 has 11 residues. Germline V CDR1 and CDR2: SGHVS, FQNEAQ.

This chain joins TRBV24-1 and TRBJ2-7, with D perhaps TRBD1 (6 bases). There are 13 residues in the CDR3. Germline loops: CDR1 KGHDR, CDR2 SFDVKD. V was trimmed by 5 bases and J by 4 bases, leaving 11 bases between them. The CDR3 DNA is TGTGCCACCAGTGCTAGAGGGGGTTACGAGCAGTACTTC. It specifies CATSARGGYEQYF.

This clonotype has ten or more counts. The chain links TRBV7-8 to TRBJ1-5, with unresolved D. The CDR3 length is 12 residues. The germline V gene encodes CDR1 SGHVS and CDR2 FQNEAQ. V shed 5 bases and J shed 5 bases, with 7 bases lying between them. The CDR3 loop is CASSVSYQPQHF. CDR3 coding DNA: TGTGCCAGCAGCGTCAGCTATCAGCCCCAGCATTTT.

This clonotype was detected many times. This chain links TRBV5-1 with TRBJ2-5; D might be TRBD1 or TRBD2, each matching 5 bases. The ends were cut back, 4 bases at V and 5 bases at J, with 18 bases in the middle. The CDR3 runs 15 residues. Germline V CDR1 and CDR2: SGHRS, YFSETQ. The CDR3 nucleotides read TGCGCCAGCAGCCACGAAATGGCAGGGACGGAGACCCAGTACTTC. Translated, it gives CASSHEMAGTETQYF.

This clonotype was picked up a small number of times. This chain joins TRBV9 and TRBJ2-5; a possible D gene is TRBD1 (5 bases). Between the trimmed V and J ends, which lost 2 bases and 2 bases, there was a span of 19 bases. Looked up from germline, CDR1 is SGDLS and CDR2 is YYNGEE. CDR3 length equals 17 residues. The CDR3 DNA follows: TGTGCCAGCAGCGTCCGTGGGGCAGGCCCCGATCAAGAGACCCAGTACTTC. It translates to CASSVRGAGPDQETQYF.

Ten or more counts support this clonotype. The CDR3 DNA reads as TGTGCCAGCAGCAGAGGAGGGGACAATTCACCCCTCCACTTT. This translates into CASSRGGDNSPLHF. The chain couples TRBV9 to TRBJ1-6; a weak D match, TRBD1 (5 bases). Germline V gives CDR1 SGDLS, CDR2 YYNGEE. The CDR3 totals 14 residues. Trimming pared 4 bases from V and 7 bases from J, leaving 12 bases between.

This clonotype has at least ten counts. The chain has TRBV7-9 and TRBJ2-7; the match to TRBD1 covers 7 bases. The CDR3 length is 14 residues. Trimming took 7 bases from V and 0 from J; bases not matched to a gene: 6. Germline-derived CDR1 and CDR2 are SEHNR and FQNEAQ (reference sequence). The CDR3 sequence is CASNNRDSSYEQYF. Written as DNA, the CDR3 is TGTGCCAGCAACAACCGGGACAGCTCCTACGAGCAGTACTTC. The entire variable domain, with the rest obtained from reference TRBV7-9 and TRBJ2-7, is as follows: DTGVSQNPRHKITKRGQNVTFRCDPISEHNRLYWYRQTLGQGPEFLTYFQNEAQLEKSRLLSDRFSAERPKGSFSTLEIQRTEQGDSAMYLCASNNRDSSYEQYFGPGTRLTVT.

This sequence joins TRBV7-2 and TRBJ1-1; D might be TRBD1 (5 bases). The germline V gene encodes CDR1 SGHTA and CDR2 FQGNSA. V was shortened by 4 bases and J by 11 bases, with 14 bases between the two germline ends. There are 12 residues in the CDR3. The CDR3: CASSWGGLAAFF. The CDR3 nucleotides read TGTGCCAGCAGCTGGGGGGGACTAGCGGCTTTCTTT.

The rearrangement links TRBV7-1 to TRBJ1-4, with TRBD1 identical over 7 bases. TRBV7-1 is noted as an ORF with a role that remains uncertain. The CDR3 sequence is 16 residues long. V trimming: 3 bases; J trimming: 11 bases; junction bases outside the gene matches: 15. Here the CDR3 reads CASSSLTGPTSGKLFF. The CDR3 DNA sequence: TGTGCCAGCAGCTCCTTGACAGGGCCGACGTCGGGGAAACTGTTTTTT.

This clonotype was counted at least ten times. This sequence joins TRBV15 and TRBJ1-5; 8 bases line up with TRBD1. CDR3 size: 15 residues. CDR1 LNHNV and CDR2 YYDKDF come from the germline V gene (reference sequence). V was pared by 3 bases and J by 5 bases, with 6 bases of the junction left unmatched. Here the CDR3 reads CATSRIDRGDQPQHF. The CDR3 DNA reads as TGTGCCACCAGCAGGATCGACAGGGGAGATCAGCCCCAGCATTTT.

The gene calls are TRBV7-2 and TRBJ2-7, with D tentatively TRBD2 (5 bases). CDR3 size: 12 residues. V was pared by 5 bases and J by 5 bases, with 10 bases between. CDR1 is SGHTA, CDR2 FQGNSA, per germline. CDR3 sequence (DNA): TGTGCCAGCAGCCCGCTGGAGGACGAGCAGTACTTC. This sequence encodes CASSPLEDEQYF.

This clonotype appeared many times. The gene calls are TRBV20-1 and TRBJ1-5; D not certain. Trimming took 1 base from V and 0 from J, leaving 1 base between them. Germline lookup yields CDR1 DFQATT and CDR2 SNEGSKA (reference sequence). This CDR3 is built from 12 residues. CDR3 sequence (DNA): TGCAGTGCTAGAGGTAGCAATCAGCCCCAGCATTTT. Its protein product is CSARGSNQPQHF.